One and the same sample provided the 30 T cell receptor beta chains below, sequenced in a study of shared clonotypes between healthy human individuals. TCRdb keeps only in-frame clones here, not all; method: immunoSEQ multiplex PCR. The data contain more than 2,000,000 clones, about 92% of them singletons. What was sequenced was naive CD4+ T cells from PBMCs. Subset reported: CD45RA+ positively selected. These receptors came from a man younger than 35 in good health. Some clones in this sample may be carry-over from other donors' samples.

The CDR3 loop reads CASTPFLAGNTIYF. The CDR3 nucleotides read TGTGCCAGCACTCCCTTTTTAGCTGGAAACACCATATATTTT. This chain uses TRBV9 with TRBJ1-3; D is ambiguous. The CDR3 is 14 residues long. V lost 6 bases, J lost 2 bases, and 12 bases lay in between. Germline CDR1 reads SGDLS; CDR2 reads YYNGEE.

The V and J genes are TRBV10-3 and TRBJ2-1; D is perhaps TRBD1 (6 bases). Per germline, CDR1 ENHRY and CDR2 SYGVKD. This CDR3 comprises 16 residues. The ends were cut back, 10 bases at V and 0 bases at J, with 19 bases in the middle. CDR3 loop: CATLAVDRTSYNEQFF. The CDR3 coding sequence is TGTGCCACCTTAGCCGTTGACAGGACCTCCTACAATGAGCAGTTCTTC.

The gene calls are TRBV19 and TRBJ2-5; no clear D. V was pared by 5 bases and J by 5 bases, with 12 bases between. Per the germline V gene, CDR1 is LNHDA and CDR2 is SQIVND (reference sequence). The CDR3 sequence is 13 residues long. The CDR3 protein is CASSPQNSETQYF. The CDR3 DNA sequence: TGTGCCAGTAGTCCACAAAACAGTGAGACCCAGTACTTC.

As regards this clone: The sample holds other DNA sequences that translate to the same CDR3. The chain combines TRBV18 with TRBJ2-3; no firm D call. V shed 0 bases and J shed 1 base, with 2 bases lying between them. CDR1 is KGHSH, CDR2 LQKENI, per germline. This CDR3 has 13 residues. Written as DNA, the CDR3 is TGTGCCAGCTCACCACCCGGCACAGATACGCAGTATTTT. This gives the protein CASSPPGTDTQYF. The full variable domain, its missing parts supplied by reference TRBV18 and TRBJ2-3, is NAGVMQNPRHLVRRRGQEARLRCSPMKGHSHVYWYRQLPEEGLKFMVYLQKENIIDESGMPKERFSAEFPKEGPSILRIQQVVRGDSAAYFCASSPPGTDTQYFGPGTRLTVL.

The chain is built from TRBV6-1 and TRBJ1-2; TRBD1 is a possible D gene (5 bases). The germline CDR1 and CDR2 sequences are MNHNS and SASEGT. V lost 6 bases, J lost 7 bases, and 12 bases lay in between. This CDR3 has 12 amino acids. The CDR3 sequence is CASRELGVGYTF. The CDR3 DNA follows: TGTGCCAGCAGGGAACTAGGGGTTGGCTACACCTTC.

The chain employs TRBV5-1 and TRBJ2-3; 12 nucleotides agree with TRBD2. The CDR3 spans 18 residues. Germline-derived CDR1 and CDR2 are SGHRS and YFSETQ. J lost 6 bases, V lost 2 bases, and 13 bases had no gene match. The CDR3 reads CASSFGTSGSRLWDTQYF. The CDR3 nucleotides read TGCGCCAGCAGCTTCGGGACTAGCGGGTCCCGTCTCTGGGATACGCAGTATTTT.

With respect to this clone: One end of the junction is discordant with germline, which a read error may explain. Additional DNA sequences in this sample encode the identical CDR3. The CDR3 nucleotides are TGTGCCTGGAGTGGGGGGGCCCTCACCGGGGAGCTATTTTTT. This translates into CAWSGGALTGELFF. This chain links TRBV30 with TRBJ2-2, with D perhaps matching TRBD1 or TRBD2 (6 bases each). Germline V gene sequence: CDR1 GTSNPN, CDR2 SVGIG (reference sequence). The CDR3 has 14 amino acids.

The table lists this clone with a few counts. The chain has TRBV9 and TRBJ1-5; D is unclear. V was cut by 0 bases and J by 5 bases, with 9 bases left in between. The CDR3 sequence is 14 residues long. Looked up from germline, CDR1 is SGDLS and CDR2 is YYNGEE. CDR3 residues: CASSVGVRDQPQHF. DNA of the CDR3: TGTGCCAGCAGCGTAGGCGTCAGAGATCAGCCCCAGCATTTT.

This chain joins TRBV28 and TRBJ1-2; D remains ambiguous. The V gene's germline CDR1 is MDHEN and CDR2 SYDVKM. The V and J ends lost 4 bases and 7 bases respectively, with 10 bases between them. There are 12 residues in the CDR3. CDR3 nucleotide sequence: TGTGCCAGCAGTTGGCCAGGCCGTGGCTACACCTTC. This translates into CASSWPGRGYTF.

This sequence joins TRBV5-1 and TRBJ2-2, with a possible D match to TRBD2 (7 bases). This CDR3 has 16 amino acids. V was shortened by 6 bases and J by 4 bases, with 19 bases between the two germline ends. The germline V gene encodes CDR1 SGHRS and CDR2 YFSETQ. CDR3 loop: CASTPLGGQGTGELFF. DNA of the CDR3: TGCGCCAGCACCCCCCTCGGGGGGCAGGGCACCGGGGAGCTGTTTTTT.

V and J are TRBV6-1 and TRBJ2-1; 9 positions match TRBD2. V lost 0 bases and J lost 3; bases outside the gene matches: 6. The CDR3 covers 17 residues. Germline V gene sequence: CDR1 MNHNS, CDR2 SASEGT. This chain's CDR3 is CASSEADRLAVYNEQFF. CDR3 in DNA: TGTGCCAGCAGTGAAGCTGATCGACTAGCGGTCTACAATGAGCAGTTCTTC.

The V call is TRBV28, the J call TRBJ2-5; weak D call: TRBD2 (6 bases). From germline, CDR1 is MDHEN and CDR2 SYDVKM. CDR3 length: 16 amino acids. The V gene lost 5 bases and the J gene lost 5 bases, with 21 bases spanning the gap. CDR3 protein: CASSPAWDLEGETQYF. The DNA for the CDR3 is TGTGCCAGCAGTCCCGCCTGGGACCTGGAGGGGGAGACCCAGTACTTC.

The chain uses TRBV18 and TRBJ1-5, with D possibly matching TRBD1 (5 bases). V dropped 0 bases and J dropped 6 bases, with 12 bases sitting between them. Per germline, CDR1 KGHSH and CDR2 LQKENI. This CDR3 region has 15 residues. The CDR3 is CASSPPGRSGQPQHF. CDR3 DNA: TGTGCCAGCTCACCACCGGGGCGGTCGGGTCAGCCCCAGCATTTT.

The rearrangement joins TRBV7-3 to TRBJ2-7, with TRBD2 identical over 11 bases. The CDR3 contains 15 residues. Losses at the gene ends were 5 bases for V and 1 base for J; bases not matched to a gene: 4. Germline values: CDR1 SGHTA, CDR2 FQGTGA. This CDR3 reads CASSNLAGGSYEQYF. The CDR3 nucleotides read TGTGCCAGCAGCAATCTAGCGGGAGGATCCTACGAGCAGTACTTC.

J is TRBJ1-1 and V is TRBV30, with 7 bases fitting TRBD1. The trim removed 5 bases at V and 3 bases at J, leaving 6 bases unmatched. The germline V gene has CDR1 GTSNPN and CDR2 SVGIG (reference sequence). CDR3 length equals 13 residues. DNA of the CDR3: TGTGCCTGGGACAGGGTCATGGACACTGAAGCTTTCTTT. Translation: CAWDRVMDTEAFF.

The rearrangement links TRBV11-3 to TRBJ2-1; 10 positions match TRBD2. With V trimmed by 0 bases and J by 9 bases, 8 bases remained unmatched. This CDR3 is built from 16 residues. Germline V lookup: CDR1 SGHNT, CDR2 YENEEA. CDR3 amino acids: CASSLEASGRGSEQFF. In nucleotides, the CDR3 is TGTGCCAGCAGCTTAGAGGCTAGCGGGAGAGGTAGTGAGCAGTTCTTC.

The rearrangement joins TRBV6-5 to TRBJ2-2; the match to TRBD1 covers 12 bases. The V gene end was trimmed by 8 bases and the J gene end by 6 bases; junction bases not matched to a gene: 7. Per the germline V gene, CDR1 is MNHEY and CDR2 is SVGAGI. The CDR3 covers 15 residues. The CDR3 sequence is CASRPGTGGSGELFF. The CDR3 coding sequence is TGTGCCAGCCGACCCGGGACAGGGGGCTCCGGGGAGCTGTTTTTT.

CDR3 sequence: CASRHESGREEKLFF. In nucleotides, the CDR3 is TGTGCCAGCAGACATGAGTCAGGGAGAGAGGAAAAACTGTTTTTT. The rearrangement uses TRBV2 and TRBJ1-4; maybe TRBD1 (5 bases). This CDR3 has 15 residues. Trimming removed 6 bases from V and 8 bases from J, with 19 bases in between. CDR1 and CDR2 from the germline V gene are SNHLY and FYNNEI.

The rearrangement links TRBV18 to TRBJ1-1, with TRBD1 matching over 8 bases. V shed 3 bases and J 4 bases; nucleotides not matched to a gene: 4. CDR1 is KGHSH, CDR2 LQKENI, per germline. The CDR3 has 14 residues. The CDR3 loop reads CASSPRRGPTEAFF. CDR3 coding DNA: TGTGCCAGCTCACCTCGCAGGGGGCCCACTGAAGCTTTCTTT.

A word on this clone: This same CDR3 is encoded by further DNA sequences in the sample. The chain recombines TRBV5-1 with TRBJ2-5; D might be TRBD2 (6 bases). Germline lookup yields CDR1 SGHRS and CDR2 YFSETQ. The CDR3 runs to 14 residues. V was cut by 3 bases and J by 2 bases, with 11 bases left in between. The CDR3 sequence: CASSSGSGQETQYF. The CDR3 DNA reads as TGCGCCAGCAGCTCTGGCAGCGGGCAAGAGACCCAGTACTTC.

This CDR3 reads CASSYFLPGDGREKLFF. In DNA form, the CDR3 reads TGTGCCAGCAGTTATTTCCTACCGGGAGACGGGAGGGAAAAACTGTTTTTT. The V gene is TRBV27, the J gene TRBJ1-4; D unresolved. The CDR3 extends over 17 amino acids. V lost 4 bases to trimming and J lost 8 bases, with 23 bases between them. Germline CDR1 is MNHEY and CDR2 is SMNVEV (reference sequence). Drawing the rest from reference TRBV27 and TRBJ1-4, the complete variable domain is EAQVTQNPRYLITVTGKKLTVTCSQNMNHEYMSWYRQDPGLGLRQIYYSMNVEVTDKGDVPEGYKVSRKEKRNFPLILESPSPNQTSLYFCASSYFLPGDGREKLFFGSGTQLSVL.

The gene calls are TRBV14 and TRBJ2-1; D remains ambiguous. The germline V and J ends were trimmed by 4 bases and 8 bases, with 6 bases remaining between them. The CDR3 runs 11 residues. The germline V gene encodes CDR1 SGHDN and CDR2 FVKESK. CDR3 DNA sequence: TGTGCCAGCAGCCGCGTCTATGAGCAGTTCTTC. Its protein product is CASSRVYEQFF.

The rearrangement links TRBV6-5 to TRBJ1-2; 8 positions match TRBD1. The germline V gene has CDR1 MNHEY and CDR2 SVGAGI. This CDR3 has 13 residues. V shed 6 bases and J 7 bases; nucleotides not matched to a gene: 7. CDR3 loop: CASSLQGVVGYTF. Here the CDR3 DNA reads TGTGCCAGCAGCTTACAGGGGGTGGTTGGCTACACCTTC.

This sequence joins TRBV9 and TRBJ2-1; 7 positions agree with TRBD2. CDR1 SGDLS and CDR2 YYNGEE come from the germline V gene. This CDR3 comprises 12 residues. V lost 3 bases to trimming and J lost 11 bases; unmatched junction nucleotides: 5. In nucleotides, the CDR3 is TGTGCCAGCAGCGAGGCTAGCGGTCAGCAGTTCTTC. This codes for CASSEASGQQFF.

The chain carries TRBV7-9 and TRBJ2-5; D is ambiguous. The CDR3 is 14 residues long. V was cut by 1 base and J by 5 bases, with 11 bases left in between. In germline, CDR1 is SEHNR, CDR2 FQNEAQ (reference sequence). The CDR3 sequence is CASSLVKDAETQYF. Here the CDR3 DNA reads TGTGCCAGCAGCTTAGTGAAGGACGCGGAGACCCAGTACTTC.

The rearrangement uses TRBV11-2 and TRBJ1-1; the D is unclear. V shed 3 bases and J shed 1 base, with 6 bases lying between them. The CDR3 is 13 residues long. CDR1 SGHAT and CDR2 FQNNGV come from the germline V gene. CDR3 sequence (DNA): TGTGCCAGCAGCTTTGGGGAGAACACTGAAGCTTTCTTT. Protein product: CASSFGENTEAFF.

The chain recombines TRBV29-1 with TRBJ1-1, with TRBD1 identical over 10 bases. CDR3 length equals 15 residues. Germline V CDR1 and CDR2: SQVTM, ANQGSEA. Trimming took 6 bases from V and 4 from J; bases not matched to a gene: 11. The CDR3 DNA sequence: TGCAGCGTCGGACAGGGGGTGAGTTCGGGCACTGAAGCTTTCTTT. This encodes CSVGQGVSSGTEAFF.

This sequence joins TRBV12-5 and TRBJ2-3; D perhaps matches TRBD1 (6 bases). Germline V lookup: CDR1 LGHNT, CDR2 FRNRAP. The V and J ends lost 3 bases and 5 bases respectively, with 9 bases between them. The CDR3 runs 13 residues. This CDR3 is CASGLQGGDTQYF. Written as DNA, the CDR3 is TGTGCTAGTGGTTTACAGGGCGGAGATACGCAGTATTTT.

V gene TRBV29-1 combines with J gene TRBJ2-1; D might be TRBD2 (6 bases). CDR1 and CDR2 from the germline V gene are SQVTM and ANQGSEA. The CDR3 sequence is 10 residues long. CDR3 region: CSAGRNEQFF. CDR3 nucleotides: TGCTCGGCAGGGAGGAATGAGCAGTTCTTC.

The chain employs TRBV5-1 and TRBJ1-1; unclear D gene. CDR3 length: 14 residues. Germline CDR1 SGHRS, CDR2 YFSETQ. V gave up 0 bases and J gave up 3 bases, with 9 bases separating them. The CDR3 reads CASSLGYGYTEAFF. CDR3 in DNA: TGCGCCAGCAGCTTGGGTTACGGGTACACTGAAGCTTTCTTT.